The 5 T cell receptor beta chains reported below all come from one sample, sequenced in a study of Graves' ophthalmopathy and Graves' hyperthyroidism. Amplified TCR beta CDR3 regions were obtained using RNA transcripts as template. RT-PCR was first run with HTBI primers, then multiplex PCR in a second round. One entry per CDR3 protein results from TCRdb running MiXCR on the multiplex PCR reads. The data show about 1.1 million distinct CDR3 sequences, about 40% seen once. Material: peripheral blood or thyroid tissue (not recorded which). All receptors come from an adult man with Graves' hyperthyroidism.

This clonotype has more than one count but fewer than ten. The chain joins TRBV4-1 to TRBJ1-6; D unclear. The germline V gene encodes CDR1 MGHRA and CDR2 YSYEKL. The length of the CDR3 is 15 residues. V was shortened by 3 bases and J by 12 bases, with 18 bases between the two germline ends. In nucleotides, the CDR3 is TGCGCCAGCAGCCACCTAAGAGCAGGAAGAAGACCCCTCCACTTT. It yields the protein CASSHLRAGRRPLHF.

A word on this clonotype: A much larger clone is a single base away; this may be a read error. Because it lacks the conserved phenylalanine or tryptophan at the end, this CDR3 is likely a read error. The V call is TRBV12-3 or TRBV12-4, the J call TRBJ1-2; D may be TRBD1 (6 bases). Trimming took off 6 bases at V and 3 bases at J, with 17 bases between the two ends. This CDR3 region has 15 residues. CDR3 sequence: CASRLQSGAHYGYTC. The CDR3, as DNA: TGTGCCAGCAGACTACAATCGGGGGCCCACTATGGCTACACCTGC.

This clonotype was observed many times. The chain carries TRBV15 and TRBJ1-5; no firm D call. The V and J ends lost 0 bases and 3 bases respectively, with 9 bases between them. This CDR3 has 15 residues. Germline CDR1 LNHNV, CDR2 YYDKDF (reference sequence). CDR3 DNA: TGTGCCACCAGCAGAGATGGGCAGAACAATCAGCCCCAGCATTTT. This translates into CATSRDGQNNQPQHF. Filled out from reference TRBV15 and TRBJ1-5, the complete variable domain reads DAMVIQNPRYQVTQFGKPVTLSCSQTLNHNVMYWYQQKSSQAPKLLFHYYDKDFNNEADTPDNFQSRRPNTSFCFLDIRSPGLGDTAMYLCATSRDGQNNQPQHFGDGTRLSIL.

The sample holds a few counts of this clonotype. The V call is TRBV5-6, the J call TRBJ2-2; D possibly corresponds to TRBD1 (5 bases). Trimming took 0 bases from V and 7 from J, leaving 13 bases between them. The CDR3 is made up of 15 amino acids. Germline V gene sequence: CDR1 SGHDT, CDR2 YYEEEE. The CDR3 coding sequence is TGTGCCAGCAGCTTGGGGGGCGAGATGGTCGGGGAGCTGTTTTTT. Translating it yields CASSLGGEMVGELFF.

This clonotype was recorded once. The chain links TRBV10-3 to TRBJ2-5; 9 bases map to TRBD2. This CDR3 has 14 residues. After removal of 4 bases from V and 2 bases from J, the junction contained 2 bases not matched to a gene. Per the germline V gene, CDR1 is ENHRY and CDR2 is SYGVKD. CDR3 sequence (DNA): TGTGCCATCAGTGGGCGGGAGGGTCAAGAGACCCAGTACTTC. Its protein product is CAISGREGQETQYF.